This passage covers 27 T cell receptor beta chains from one sample sequenced in a study of CD4 T cells in relation to SARS-CoV-2 and coronaviruses. The method was immunoSEQ multiplex PCR; TCRdb's version includes in-frame clones alone and lacks a portion of them. Of under 25,000 clones in the sample, 78% were seen once. Unexposed donor CD4+ T cells date from about 2011-2019, before the COVID-19 pandemic. After ten to eleven days of culture, CD4+ T cells were isolated. For these TCRs, the target antigens are not known. Specimen: CD4+ T cells from PBMCs, cultured in vitro. The receptors derive from a human donor in good health.

The chain couples TRBV24-1 to TRBJ2-3; D is uncertain. V lost 4 bases and J 2 bases, leaving 15 bases between the germline ends. Germline CDR1 is KGHDR and CDR2 is SFDVKD. CDR3 length: 16 amino acids. DNA for the CDR3: TGTGCCACCAGTGAATTGGGCAGCCTCTCCACAGATACGCAGTATTTT. Translated, it gives CATSELGSLSTDTQYF.

The genes are TRBV2 and TRBJ1-6, with D perhaps matching TRBD1 (6 bases). Trimming pared 4 bases from V and 7 bases from J, leaving 14 bases between. The CDR3 runs to 15 residues. The germline gives CDR1 SNHLY, CDR2 FYNNEI. The CDR3 DNA is TGTGCCAGCAGTGTTGCGGGACAACCCAATTCACCCCTCCACTTT. Protein: CASSVAGQPNSPLHF.

The chain is built from TRBV28 and TRBJ2-5; D remains unclear. This CDR3 has 14 amino acids. Trimming pared 6 bases from V and 0 bases from J, leaving 11 bases between. The germline CDR1 and CDR2 sequences are MDHEN and SYDVKM. As DNA, the CDR3 is TGTGCCAGCAGGGGCTTGAGAGACCAAGAGACCCAGTACTTC. As protein: CASRGLRDQETQYF.

This clone has more than one count but fewer than ten. The gene calls are TRBV19 and TRBJ2-7; D might be TRBD2 (6 bases). The CDR3 spans 15 residues. Germline-derived CDR1 and CDR2 are LNHDA and SQIVND (reference sequence). Trimming cost V 1 base and J 6 bases, with 16 bases left between them. The DNA of the CDR3 is TGTGCCAGTAGTATAGGCGGGGACCTGGGCGGCGAGCAGTACTTC. Its protein is CASSIGGDLGGEQYF.

This chain links TRBV30 with TRBJ2-7; D assignment may be TRBD1 or TRBD2 (5 bases each). The CDR3 contains 13 residues. The ends were cut back, 2 bases at V and 7 bases at J, with 15 bases in the middle. Germline CDR1 GTSNPN, CDR2 SVGIG (reference sequence). The CDR3 here is CAWSKRDAGEQYF. DNA of the CDR3: TGTGCCTGGAGTAAAAGGGACGCCGGGGAGCAGTACTTC.

The CDR3: CASRNTGAEQYF. The CDR3 bases are TGTGCCAGCAGAAATACAGGGGCCGAGCAGTACTTC. The chain links TRBV27 to TRBJ2-7; 7 bases map to TRBD1. CDR1 MNHEY and CDR2 SMNVEV come from the germline V gene (reference sequence). This CDR3 comprises 12 residues. Germline trimming cut 6 bases from V and 6 bases from J; bases unmatched to any gene: 5.

The CDR3 loop reads CASSYALAGGHEQFF. The CDR3 DNA reads as TGTGCCAGCAGTTACGCACTAGCGGGAGGGCATGAGCAGTTCTTC. The chain carries TRBV6-5 and TRBJ2-1, with TRBD2 matching over 13 bases. V shed 2 bases and J 8 bases; nucleotides not matched to a gene: 3. The CDR3 consists of 15 residues. Per the germline V gene, CDR1 is MNHEY and CDR2 is SVGAGI.

The V gene is TRBV19, the J gene TRBJ2-1, with D hard to call. This CDR3 contains 15 residues. Germline V gives CDR1 LNHDA, CDR2 SQIVND (reference sequence). The V gene lost 3 bases and the J gene lost 0 bases, with 9 bases spanning the gap. CDR3 region: CASSIQISSYNEQFF. CDR3 DNA sequence: TGTGCCAGTAGTATCCAAATAAGCTCCTACAATGAGCAGTTCTTC.

V is TRBV20-1 and J is TRBJ2-7; TRBD1 might be the D (6 bases). CDR1 and CDR2 (germline): DFQATT, SNEGSKA (reference sequence). Trimming shortened V by 5 bases and J by 3 bases, and 8 bases separated the two germline ends. The CDR3 length is 11 residues. CDR3 in amino acids: CSAEQGYEQYF. CDR3 nucleotide sequence: TGCAGTGCTGAACAGGGCTACGAGCAGTACTTC.

This chain connects TRBV24-1 to TRBJ2-3, with unresolved D. Trimming cost V 9 bases and J 4 bases, with 7 bases left between them. The CDR3 has 11 amino acids. The V gene's germline CDR1 is KGHDR and CDR2 SFDVKD. The CDR3 spells CATQLADTQYF. The CDR3, as DNA: TGTGCCACCCAGTTGGCAGATACGCAGTATTTT.

This chain connects TRBV11-1 to TRBJ2-1; D is perhaps TRBD1 (5 bases). Trimming cost V 5 bases and J 7 bases, with 15 bases left between them. The length of the CDR3 is 14 residues. Germline V lookup: CDR1 SGHAT, CDR2 FQDESV (reference sequence). The CDR3 region is CASSPGLVGNEQFF. In DNA form, the CDR3 reads TGTGCCAGCAGCCCAGGGTTGGTAGGGAATGAGCAGTTCTTC.

In its sample, this clone ranks as large. This chain connects TRBV7-2 to TRBJ2-3; unclear D gene. The CDR3 length is 15 residues. Trimming pared 3 bases from V and 0 bases from J, leaving 10 bases between. Germline assignment: CDR1 SGHTA and CDR2 FQGNSA. As DNA, the CDR3 is TGTGCCAGCAGCTTTAGCTATCAAAGCACAGATACGCAGTATTTT. Amino acids: CASSFSYQSTDTQYF.

V and J are TRBV9 and TRBJ1-3, with D unclear. Trimming cost V 3 bases and J 3 bases, with 16 bases left between them. The CDR3 is 16 amino acids. CDR1 and CDR2 (germline): SGDLS, YYNGEE. The CDR3 sequence: CASSGYSGLRGNTIYF. The DNA of the CDR3 is TGTGCCAGCAGCGGATACAGTGGCTTGCGTGGAAACACCATATATTTT.

The chain is built from TRBV9 and TRBJ2-1, with 9 bases matching TRBD2. Germline lookup yields CDR1 SGDLS and CDR2 YYNGEE. The CDR3 loop spans 17 amino acids. The ends lost 4 bases at V and 2 bases at J; junction bases unmatched: 10. The CDR3 DNA reads TGTGCCAGCAGCTTAATAGCGGGAGCGAGGACCTACAATGAGCAGTTCTTC. As protein: CASSLIAGARTYNEQFF.

This sequence joins TRBV18 and TRBJ2-5; no clear D gene. Germline V CDR1 and CDR2: KGHSH, LQKENI. The V end lost 6 bases, the J end lost 0 bases, and 11 bases lay between the germline ends. The CDR3 is made up of 14 amino acids. The CDR3 loop reads CASSKLRNQETQYF. The CDR3 region has the DNA TGTGCCAGCTCTAAGTTAAGAAACCAAGAGACCCAGTACTTC.

The CDR3 spells CAISPEGAETQYF. The DNA of the CDR3 is TGTGCCATCAGCCCCGAGGGCGCGGAGACCCAGTACTTC. The V gene is TRBV10-3, the J gene TRBJ2-5; D might be TRBD2 (5 bases). The CDR3 consists of 13 residues. CDR1 is ENHRY, CDR2 SYGVKD, per germline. V lost 6 bases to trimming and J lost 5 bases, with 13 bases between them.

The chain is built from TRBV7-3 and TRBJ2-6; maybe TRBD1 (5 bases). Trimming removed 1 base from V and 2 bases from J, with 12 bases in between. This CDR3 has 17 residues. CDR1 is SGHTA, CDR2 FQGTGA, per germline. The CDR3 nucleotides are TGTGCCAGCAGCTTAAATCCCGCAGGGACTGGGGCCAACGTCCTGACTTTC. It codes for CASSLNPAGTGANVLTF. Full variable domain (rest looked up from reference TRBV7-3 and TRBJ2-6): GAGVSQTPSNKVTEKGKYVELRCDPISGHTALYWYRQSLGQGPEFLIYFQGTGAADDSGLPNDRFFAVRPEGSVSTLKIQRTERGDSAVYLCASSLNPAGTGANVLTFGAGSRLTVL.

The chain recombines TRBV19 with TRBJ2-1; D is ambiguous. Between the trimmed V and J ends, which lost 5 bases and 0 bases, there was a span of 11 bases. Germline loops: CDR1 LNHDA, CDR2 SQIVND (reference sequence). The CDR3 runs 15 residues. The CDR3 reads CASSAAFSSYNEQFF. CDR3 coding DNA: TGTGCCAGTAGTGCCGCTTTTAGCTCCTACAATGAGCAGTTCTTC. The full variable domain, in which reference TRBV19 and TRBJ2-1 provide the parts outside the CDR3, is DGGITQSPKYLFRKEGQNVTLSCEQNLNHDAMYWYRQDPGQGLRLIYYSQIVNDFQKGDIAEGYSVSREKKESFPLTVTSAQKNPTAFYLCASSAAFSSYNEQFFGPGTRLTVL.

This chain connects TRBV2 to TRBJ2-5; D call uncertain. Germline CDR1 and CDR2: SNHLY and FYNNEI. The CDR3 runs 11 residues. The V end was cut by 1 base, the J end by 5 bases, with 2 bases between. CDR3 coding DNA: TGTGCCAGCAGTGAAGGGGAGACCCAGTACTTC. Its protein is CASSEGETQYF.

This clone came up once. V is TRBV18 and J is TRBJ1-1, with unresolved D. Germline CDR1 KGHSH, CDR2 LQKENI. The CDR3 extends over 13 amino acids. V shed 5 bases and J shed 2 bases, with 9 bases lying between them. The CDR3 loop is CASSTDRNTEAFF. As DNA, the CDR3 is TGTGCCAGCTCAACAGACCGTAACACTGAAGCTTTCTTT.

This chain links TRBV6-4 with TRBJ2-1, with 12 bases identical to TRBD2. There are 15 residues in the CDR3. The V segment lost 3 bases and the J segment 6 bases; nucleotides outside the gene matches: 3. Per germline, CDR1 MRHNA and CDR2 SNTAGT. The chain's CDR3 is CASSELAGGGNEQFF. As DNA, the CDR3 is TGTGCCAGCAGTGAGCTAGCGGGAGGGGGCAATGAGCAGTTCTTC.

This clone was picked up a small number of times. The chain joins TRBV7-9 to TRBJ2-3; D might be TRBD1 (5 bases). The CDR3 totals 16 residues. Trimming stripped 5 bases from V and 0 bases from J, with 15 bases between. Germline V gene sequence: CDR1 SEHNR, CDR2 FQNEAQ (reference sequence). The CDR3, as DNA: TGTGCCAGCAGCATCGGACAAGCCCCTAGCACAGATACGCAGTATTTT. Translation: CASSIGQAPSTDTQYF.

J is TRBJ2-6 and V is TRBV7-9; D unclear. Germline CDR1 is SEHNR and CDR2 is FQNEAQ (reference sequence). V was clipped by 7 bases and J by 2 bases, with 3 bases between them. The CDR3 runs 12 residues. CDR3 amino acids: CASTTGANVLTF. As DNA, the CDR3 is TGTGCCAGCACGACTGGGGCCAACGTCCTGACTTTC. Full variable domain (missing parts from reference TRBV7-9 and TRBJ2-6): DTGVSQNPRHKITKRGQNVTFRCDPISEHNRLYWYRQTLGQGPEFLTYFQNEAQLEKSRLLSDRFSAERPKGSFSTLEIQRTEQGDSAMYLCASTTGANVLTFGAGSRLTVL.

The chain carries TRBV19 and TRBJ2-3, with 11 bases that match TRBD2. The J segment lost 4 bases and the V segment lost 4 bases, leaving 7 bases of the junction unmatched. The CDR3 totals 16 residues. The germline V gene encodes CDR1 LNHDA and CDR2 SQIVND (reference sequence). The CDR3, as DNA: TGTGCCAGTAGTACGCATAGCGGGAGGGTTCCAGATACGCAGTATTTT. It encodes CASSTHSGRVPDTQYF.

The chain recombines TRBV5-1 with TRBJ1-2; the D is unclear. The CDR3 has 13 amino acids. CDR1 SGHRS and CDR2 YFSETQ come from the germline V gene. V was trimmed by 2 bases and J by 4 bases, leaving 9 bases between them. The DNA for the CDR3 is TGCGCCAGCAGCTTCCCAGAGGGCTATGGCTACACCTTC. Protein product: CASSFPEGYGYTF.

The rearrangement links TRBV11-2 to TRBJ2-3; TRBD2 agrees at 11 bases. Looked up from germline, CDR1 is SGHAT and CDR2 is FQNNGV. V was pared by 5 bases and J by 0 bases, with 10 bases of the junction left unmatched. CDR3 length: 18 residues. The CDR3 sequence: CASSLRTSGPGSTDTQYF. Written as DNA, the CDR3 is TGTGCCAGCAGCCTAAGGACTAGCGGGCCGGGGAGCACAGATACGCAGTATTTT.

J is TRBJ2-2 and V is TRBV5-1; 12 bases map to TRBD1. CDR3 size: 19 residues. Trimming at V came to 4 bases and at J to 4 bases, leaving 14 bases not matched to a gene. CDR1 and CDR2 (germline): SGHRS, YFSETQ. CDR3 bases: TGCGCCAGCAGCCAAGCACTTTTCGGGACAGGGGGCTCCACCGGGGAGCTGTTTTTT. Its protein is CASSQALFGTGGSTGELFF.